These 6 T cell receptor beta chains originate from one sample sequenced in a study of CD8 T cells in Susac syndrome. After extraction with the RNeasy kit, roughly 0.5 to 1 ug of the RNA was reverse transcribed using random hexamers. A single record per CDR3 protein comes from TCRdb applying MiXCR to the immunoSEQ multiplex PCR reads. The profile covers some 300,000 distinct CDR3 sequences, with approximately 89% appearing a single time and less than 0.2% taken by the ten largest. The sequencing sample was made of CD8+ T cells from PBMCs. These receptors were collected from a human donor with multiple sclerosis.

The chain employs TRBV4-1 and TRBJ2-7; maybe TRBD2 (5 bases). There are 14 residues in the CDR3. Trimming stripped 0 bases from V and 11 bases from J, with 17 bases between. CDR1 MGHRA and CDR2 YSYEKL come from the germline V gene. The CDR3 region is CASSQDPHSAEEYF. The DNA for the CDR3 is TGCGCCAGCAGCCAAGATCCCCATAGCGCTGAGGAGTACTTC.

In DNA, the CDR3 is TGTGCCTGGAGTGGCCGGACAGAATACTACGAGCAGTACTTC. This sequence encodes CAWSGRTEYYEQYF. The chain carries TRBV30 and TRBJ2-7, with D perhaps TRBD1 (6 bases). The CDR3 contains 14 residues. V was shortened by 1 base and J by 3 bases, with 13 bases between the two germline ends. Per the germline V gene, CDR1 is GTSNPN and CDR2 is SVGIG (reference sequence). Full variable domain (missing parts from reference TRBV30 and TRBJ2-7): SQTIHQWPATLVQPVGSPLSLECTVEGTSNPNLYWYRQAAGRGLQLLFYSVGIGQISSEVPQNLSASRPQDRQFILSSKKLLLSDSGFYLCAWSGRTEYYEQYFGPGTRLTVT.

V usage is TRBV7-9 and J usage is TRBJ2-5, with D tentatively TRBD1 (5 bases). Trimming pared 1 base from V and 1 base from J, leaving 10 bases between. CDR1 is SEHNR and CDR2 is FQNEAQ in the germline V gene (reference sequence). This CDR3 comprises 15 residues. CDR3 sequence (DNA): TGTGCCAGCAGCTTAGGTTGGCAGGGCCAAGAGACCCAGTACTTC. Translating it yields CASSLGWQGQETQYF.

This chain links TRBV29-1 with TRBJ1-1; D is ambiguous. CDR1 SQVTM and CDR2 ANQGSEA come from the germline V gene. The CDR3 is 12 residues long. Deletions cut 4 bases from V and 4 bases from J, with 10 bases between. The CDR3 protein is CSVVGLGTEAFF. Here the CDR3 DNA reads TGCAGCGTTGTAGGATTGGGCACTGAAGCTTTCTTT.

The V and J genes are TRBV7-2 and TRBJ2-1; 7 nucleotides match TRBD2. With 5 bases clipped from V and 15 bases from J, the junction kept 10 bases outside the gene matches. Germline-derived CDR1 and CDR2 are SGHTA and FQGNSA. CDR3 length: 12 residues. This chain's CDR3 is CASSQGGSGWFF. In nucleotides, the CDR3 is TGTGCCAGCAGCCAGGGAGGGTCAGGGTGGTTCTTC.

This chain uses TRBV5-6 with TRBJ2-7; TRBD1 is a possible D gene (6 bases). This CDR3 has 14 amino acids. Germline V gene sequence: CDR1 SGHDT, CDR2 YYEEEE. V was shortened by 0 bases and J by 5 bases, with 12 bases between the two germline ends. The CDR3 nucleotides are TGTGCCAGCAGCTTGGGACCGGACAGCCACGAGCAGTACTTC. It encodes CASSLGPDSHEQYF. The full variable domain, rest sourced from reference TRBV5-6 and TRBJ2-7, is DAGVTQSPTHLIKTRGQQVTLRCSPKSGHDTVSWYQQALGQGPQFIFQYYEEEERQRGNFPDRFSGHQFPNYSSELNVNALLLGDSALYLCASSLGPDSHEQYFGPGTRLTVT.